This TCR beta chain came from a study of spatial heterogeneity in lung cancer. The wider study: Across the raw uncorrected reads, a unique TCR and UMI combination was observed, on average, more than ten times.

In germline, CDR1 is SGHRS, CDR2 YFSETQ. The CDR3 loop spans 14 amino acids. With 5 bases clipped from V and 5 bases from J, the junction kept 7 bases outside the gene matches. Study-level points and caveats: Tumoral mutation counts were tracked by counts of expanded intratumoral alpha and beta TCRs. Alpha and beta chain coverage of tumor T cells was estimated at about 7% and 13%, respectively.

Time point indicated: sample taken at primary tumor resection. Samples were donated by 72 untreated early-stage non-small cell lung cancer patients. TCRdb used MiXCR to reprocess the 5' RACE reads, holding one entry per CDR3 protein. Of about 9,800 distinct CDR3 sequences in the sample, about 54% are singletons; the top ten hold around 26%. Regarding this clonotype: Its antigen remains unidentified.

This chain links TRBV5-1 with TRBJ1-1; 9 bases map to TRBD1. The clonotype originates from a female donor with early-stage non-small cell lung cancer. The sample was lung tumor tissue, taken at surgery. DNA for the CDR3: TGCGCCAGCAGGAGGGGACAGGGAGAGACTGAAGCTTTCTTT. Translated, it gives CASRRGQGETEAFF.